Following are 9 T cell receptor beta chains from one sample sequenced in a study of response to subunit inactivated influenza vaccine. TCRdb independently ran MiXCR on the RT-PCR reads; one entry per CDR3 protein. The sample includes about 500,000 distinct CDR3 sequences, 16% of them seen just once. The starting material was CD4+ T cells sorted from PBMCs, obtained around 2 years after vaccination. The receptors originated from a man between 50 and 69 years old who received an inactivated influenza vaccine.

This chain connects TRBV12-3 or TRBV12-4 to TRBJ1-5; D is uncertain. The V end lost 2 bases, the J end lost 1 base, and 6 bases lay between the germline ends. The CDR3 is made up of 14 amino acids. The CDR3 loop is CASSLKRSNQPQHF. The CDR3 DNA is TGTGCCAGCAGTTTAAAGAGGAGCAATCAGCCCCAGCATTTT.

The rearrangement joins TRBV13 to TRBJ2-3; TRBD2 matches 13 bases. V shed 2 bases, J shed 0 bases, and the junction held 8 bases outside the gene matches. Germline values: CDR1 PRHDT, CDR2 FYEKMQ (reference sequence). The CDR3 length is 19 residues. CDR3 sequence reads: CASSLSLGTSGESTDTQYF. For the CDR3, the DNA is TGTGCCAGCAGCTTATCTCTCGGGACTAGCGGGGAGAGCACAGATACGCAGTATTTT.

The DNA of the CDR3 is TGTGCCAGTAGTATCGCGGGGGGGGCCCGGATCCCCAATGAGCAGTTCTTC. Translation gives CASSIAGGARIPNEQFF. The rearrangement links TRBV19 to TRBJ2-1; the match to TRBD2 covers 9 bases. Germline lookup yields CDR1 LNHDA and CDR2 SQIVND (reference sequence). Unmatched junction bases numbered 12, after V lost 3 bases and J lost 6 bases. CDR3 length: 17 residues.

V and J are TRBV7-9 and TRBJ2-2; D unresolved. The CDR3 runs 13 residues. The ends were cut back, 4 bases at V and 4 bases at J, with 7 bases in the middle. CDR1 is SEHNR and CDR2 is FQNEAQ in the germline V gene (reference sequence). The CDR3 nucleotides read TGTGCCAGCAGCTCGCATGGCACCGGGGAGCTGTTTTTT. This sequence encodes CASSSHGTGELFF.

This clonotype has just a few counts. The rearrangement joins TRBV4-2 to TRBJ2-1, with D tentatively TRBD1 (5 bases). CDR3 size: 17 residues. The V gene lost 1 base and the J gene lost 5 bases, with 18 bases spanning the gap. Germline V gives CDR1 LGHNA, CDR2 YNFKEQ. The CDR3 spells CASSQVWAGQGNNEQFF. CDR3 bases: TGTGCCAGCAGCCAAGTTTGGGCCGGGCAGGGAAACAATGAGCAGTTCTTC.

This clonotype appeared many times. The CDR3: CATAEGLASEQYF. In DNA, the CDR3 is TGTGCCACCGCCGAGGGACTAGCGAGCGAGCAGTACTTC. The chain carries TRBV6-6 and TRBJ2-7; 10 bases fit TRBD2. This CDR3 is 13 amino acids long. V lost 10 bases, J lost 6 bases, and 9 bases stayed unmatched. CDR1 MNHNY and CDR2 SVGAGI come from the germline V gene (reference sequence).

This clonotype was detected a few times. This chain uses TRBV3-1 with TRBJ1-4; D gene ambiguous. V was shortened by 2 bases and J by 6 bases, with 7 bases between the two germline ends. The CDR3 length is 13 residues. CDR1 is LGHDT, CDR2 YNNKEL, per germline (reference sequence). The CDR3 loop is CASSQRWDEKLFF. CDR3 DNA: TGTGCCAGCAGCCAAAGATGGGATGAAAAACTGTTTTTT. Full variable domain (outside the CDR3, taken from reference TRBV3-1 and TRBJ1-4): DTAVSQTPKYLVTQMGNDKSIKCEQNLGHDTMYWYKQDSKKFLKIMFSYNNKELIINETVPNRFSPKSPDKAHLNLHINSLELGDSAVYFCASSQRWDEKLFFGSGTQLSVL.

At least ten counts were recorded for this clonotype. V is TRBV7-3 and J is TRBJ1-5; weak D call: TRBD1 (5 bases). CDR1 and CDR2 (germline): SGHTA, FQGTGA. V lost 7 bases to trimming and J lost 5 bases, with 12 bases between them. The CDR3 is 13 residues long. The CDR3, as DNA: TGTGCCAGCACCAAAGACAGACATCAGCCCCAGCATTTT. Its translation: CASTKDRHQPQHF. Full variable domain (rest looked up from reference TRBV7-3 and TRBJ1-5): GAGVSQTPSNKVTEKGKYVELRCDPISGHTALYWYRQSLGQGPEFLIYFQGTGAADDSGLPNDRFFAVRPEGSVSTLKIQRTERGDSAVYLCASTKDRHQPQHFGDGTRLSIL.

This rearrangement joins TRBV20-1 to TRBJ1-1; unclear D gene. CDR1 is DFQATT, CDR2 SNEGSKA, per germline (reference sequence). This CDR3 contains 13 residues. The V end was cut by 4 bases, the J end by 4 bases, with 13 bases between. CDR3 nucleotide sequence: TGCAGTGCTATAGAAGGGTTTGGCACTGAAGCTTTCTTT. It translates to CSAIEGFGTEAFF.